This TCR beta chain was retrieved from a study of control samples from healthy donors and cancer patients. Assay: immunoSEQ multiplex PCR; the TCRdb copy retains only in-frame clones and omits some. The table has 120,000 or so clones, 88% seen once. Trimming removed 0 bases from V and 0 bases from J, with 10 bases in between. The CDR3 sequence is 15 residues long. Germline CDR1 SGDLS, CDR2 YYNGEE. The receptor comes from a woman aged 55-70 years with lung cancer. Material for sequencing was PBMCs. The V gene is TRBV9, the J gene TRBJ2-7; the D call may be TRBD1 or TRBD2 (5 bases each). The chain's CDR3 is CASSVGSGSSYEQYF. In nucleotides, the CDR3 is TGTGCCAGCAGCGTAGGTTCAGGGAGCTCCTACGAGCAGTACTTC.